Listed below are T cell receptor beta chains from one sample, sequenced in a study of metastatic and nonmetastatic thyroid tumors. TCRdb re-processed the PCR reads through MiXCR. Among 15,000 to 20,000 clones listed, 21% were seen once. The material sequenced was tumor tissue. Receptor source: a female donor with papillary thyroid cancer or a benign thyroid nodule (not recorded which). Some clones in this sample may be carry-over from other donors' samples. Each CDR3 is given with its conserved first and last residue. The order of the fields is J gene, V gene, CDR3 length, D gene, clone size, CDR3 DNA, CDR3 protein. D genes are given only for firm matches. Not every row has a clone size; where given, it reads once, few, many or a size class.

J gene: TRBJ2-7
V gene: TRBV20-1
CDR3 length: 11
D gene: .
clone size: many
CDR3 DNA: TGCAGTGCTATTTACGTCTACGAGCAGTACTTC
CDR3 protein: CSAIYVYEQYF

J gene: TRBJ2-1
V gene: TRBV5-4
CDR3 length: 15
D gene: TRBD2
clone size: many
CDR3 DNA: TGTGCCAGCAGCTTGAAGTCTAGCGGGAGTGATGAGCAGTTCTTC
CDR3 protein: CASSLKSSGSDEQFF

J gene: TRBJ2-7
V gene: TRBV11-2
CDR3 length: 16
D gene: .
clone size: .
CDR3 DNA: TGTGCCAGCAGCCGACTCGACATGGTCGGAACCTACGAGCAGTACTTC
CDR3 protein: CASSRLDMVGTYEQYF

J gene: TRBJ1-3
V gene: TRBV27
CDR3 length: 15
D gene: TRBD1
clone size: few
CDR3 DNA: TGTGCCAGCAGTTTATCGAGACAGGGGGGAAACACCATATATTTT
CDR3 protein: CASSLSRQGGNTIYF

J gene: TRBJ1-2
V gene: TRBV19
CDR3 length: 13
D gene: .
clone size: few
CDR3 DNA: TGTGCCAGTAGTAGAAAGGCGGAATATGGCTACACCTTC
CDR3 protein: CASSRKAEYGYTF

J gene: TRBJ2-1
V gene: TRBV6-1
CDR3 length: 14
D gene: TRBD2
clone size: many
CDR3 DNA: TGTGCCAGCTTTCTAGCGGGAGTTGGGAATGAGCAGTTCTTC
CDR3 protein: CASFLAGVGNEQFF

J gene: TRBJ1-2
V gene: TRBV10-3
CDR3 length: 14
D gene: TRBD1
clone size: many
CDR3 DNA: TGTGCCATCAGTGAGTCGGGGACAGACTATGGCTACACCTTC
CDR3 protein: CAISESGTDYGYTF

J gene: TRBJ1-1
V gene: TRBV14
CDR3 length: 17
D gene: TRBD1
clone size: medium-sized
CDR3 DNA: TGTGCCAGCAGTTATTTAACAGGGGGATTGGAGAACACTGAAGCTTTCTTT
CDR3 protein: CASSYLTGGLENTEAFF

J gene: TRBJ2-2
V gene: TRBV9
CDR3 length: 13
D gene: .
clone size: .
CDR3 DNA: TGTGCCAGCAGCGTAGGTGATACCGGGGAGCTGTTTTTT
CDR3 protein: CASSVGDTGELFF

J gene: TRBJ2-5
V gene: TRBV28
CDR3 length: 16
D gene: TRBD1
clone size: many
CDR3 DNA: TGTGCCAGCTGCCTCGGGACAGGGGGCGCCGGAGAGACCCAGTACTTC
CDR3 protein: CASCLGTGGAGETQYF

J gene: TRBJ2-5
V gene: TRBV6-1
CDR3 length: 15
D gene: TRBD2
clone size: many
CDR3 DNA: TGTGCCAGCAGTCTACTAGCGGAGACGAGAGAGACCCAGTACTTC
CDR3 protein: CASSLLAETRETQYF